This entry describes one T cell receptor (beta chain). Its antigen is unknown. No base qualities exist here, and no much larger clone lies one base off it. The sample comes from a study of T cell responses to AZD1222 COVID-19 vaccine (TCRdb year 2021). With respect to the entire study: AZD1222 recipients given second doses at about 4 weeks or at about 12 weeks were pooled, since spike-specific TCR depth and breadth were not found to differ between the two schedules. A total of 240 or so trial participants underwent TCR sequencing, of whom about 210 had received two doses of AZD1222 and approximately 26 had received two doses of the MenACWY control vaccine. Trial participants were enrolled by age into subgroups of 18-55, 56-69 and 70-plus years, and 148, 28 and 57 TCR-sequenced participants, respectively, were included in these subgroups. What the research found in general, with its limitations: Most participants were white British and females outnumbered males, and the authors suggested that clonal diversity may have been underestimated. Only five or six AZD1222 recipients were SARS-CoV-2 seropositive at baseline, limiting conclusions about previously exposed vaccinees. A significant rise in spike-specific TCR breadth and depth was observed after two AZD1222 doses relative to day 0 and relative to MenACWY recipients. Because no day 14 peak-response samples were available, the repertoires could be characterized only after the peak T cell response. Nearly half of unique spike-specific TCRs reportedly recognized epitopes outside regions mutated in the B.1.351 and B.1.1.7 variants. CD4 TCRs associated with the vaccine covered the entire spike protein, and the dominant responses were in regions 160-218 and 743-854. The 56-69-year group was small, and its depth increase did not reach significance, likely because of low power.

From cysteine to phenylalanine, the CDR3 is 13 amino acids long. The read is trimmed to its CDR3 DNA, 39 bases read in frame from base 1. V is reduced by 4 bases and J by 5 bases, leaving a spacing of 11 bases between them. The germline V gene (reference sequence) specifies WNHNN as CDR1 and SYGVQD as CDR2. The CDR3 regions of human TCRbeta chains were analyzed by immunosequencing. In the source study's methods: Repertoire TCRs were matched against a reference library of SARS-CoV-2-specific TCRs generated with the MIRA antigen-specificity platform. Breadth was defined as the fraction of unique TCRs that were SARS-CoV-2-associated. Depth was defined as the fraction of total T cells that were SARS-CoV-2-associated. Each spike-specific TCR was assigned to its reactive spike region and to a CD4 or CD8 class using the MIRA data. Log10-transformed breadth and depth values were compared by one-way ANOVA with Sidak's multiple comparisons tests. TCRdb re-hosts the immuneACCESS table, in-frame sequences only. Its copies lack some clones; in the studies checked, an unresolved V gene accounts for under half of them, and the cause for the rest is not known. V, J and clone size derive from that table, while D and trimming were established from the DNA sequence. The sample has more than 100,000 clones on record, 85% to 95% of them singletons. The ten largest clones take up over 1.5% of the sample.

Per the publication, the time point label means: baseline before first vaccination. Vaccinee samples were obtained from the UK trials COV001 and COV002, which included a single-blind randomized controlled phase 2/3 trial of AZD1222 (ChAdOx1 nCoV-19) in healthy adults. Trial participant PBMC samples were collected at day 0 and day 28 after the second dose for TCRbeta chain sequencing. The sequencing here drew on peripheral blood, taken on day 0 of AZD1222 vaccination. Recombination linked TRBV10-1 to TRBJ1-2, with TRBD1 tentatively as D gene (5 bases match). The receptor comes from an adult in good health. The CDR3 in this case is CASSAGVLYGYTF. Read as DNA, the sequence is TGCGCCAGCAGTGCGGGGGTTCTGTATGGCTACACCTTC.